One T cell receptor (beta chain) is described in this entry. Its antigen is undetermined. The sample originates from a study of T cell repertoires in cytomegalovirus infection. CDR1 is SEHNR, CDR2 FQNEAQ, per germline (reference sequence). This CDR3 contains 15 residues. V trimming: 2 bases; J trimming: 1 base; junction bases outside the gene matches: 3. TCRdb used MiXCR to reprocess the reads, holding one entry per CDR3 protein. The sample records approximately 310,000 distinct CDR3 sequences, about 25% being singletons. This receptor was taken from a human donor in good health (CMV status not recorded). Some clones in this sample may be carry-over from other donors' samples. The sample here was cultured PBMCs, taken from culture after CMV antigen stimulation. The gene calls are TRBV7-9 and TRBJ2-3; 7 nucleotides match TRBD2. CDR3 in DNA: TGTGCCAGCAGCTTATTTCGGGGGGGCACAGATACGCAGTATTTT. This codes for CASSLFRGGTDTQYF. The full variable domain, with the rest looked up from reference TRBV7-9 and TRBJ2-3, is DTGVSQNPRHKITKRGQNVTFRCDPISEHNRLYWYRQTLGQGPEFLTYFQNEAQLEKSRLLSDRFSAERPKGSFSTLEIQRTEQGDSAMYLCASSLFRGGTDTQYFGPGTRLTVL.